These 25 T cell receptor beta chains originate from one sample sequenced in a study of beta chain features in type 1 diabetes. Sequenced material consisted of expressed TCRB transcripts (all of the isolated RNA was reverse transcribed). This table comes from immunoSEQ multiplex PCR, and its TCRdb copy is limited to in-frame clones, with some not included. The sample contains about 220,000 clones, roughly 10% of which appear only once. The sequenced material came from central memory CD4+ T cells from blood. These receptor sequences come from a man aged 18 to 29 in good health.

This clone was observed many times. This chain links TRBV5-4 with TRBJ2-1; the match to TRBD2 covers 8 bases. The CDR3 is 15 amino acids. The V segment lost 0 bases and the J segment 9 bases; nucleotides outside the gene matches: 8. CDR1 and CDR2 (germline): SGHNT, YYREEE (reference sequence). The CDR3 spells CASSLDGTRGGEQFF. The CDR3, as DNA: TGTGCCAGCAGCTTGGATGGGACTAGGGGTGGTGAGCAGTTCTTC.

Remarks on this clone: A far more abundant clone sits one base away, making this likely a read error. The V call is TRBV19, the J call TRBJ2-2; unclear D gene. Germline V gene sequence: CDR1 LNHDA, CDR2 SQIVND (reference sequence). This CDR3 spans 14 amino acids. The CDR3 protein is CACSIRVNTGELFF. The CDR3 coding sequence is TGTGCCTGTAGTATAAGGGTAAACACCGGGGAGCTGTTTTTT.

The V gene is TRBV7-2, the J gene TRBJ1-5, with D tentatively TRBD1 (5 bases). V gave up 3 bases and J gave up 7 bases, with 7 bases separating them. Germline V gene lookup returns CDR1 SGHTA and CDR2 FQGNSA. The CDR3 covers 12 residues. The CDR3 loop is CASSFGDQPQHF. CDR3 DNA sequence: TGTGCCAGCAGCTTCGGGGACCAGCCCCAGCATTTT.

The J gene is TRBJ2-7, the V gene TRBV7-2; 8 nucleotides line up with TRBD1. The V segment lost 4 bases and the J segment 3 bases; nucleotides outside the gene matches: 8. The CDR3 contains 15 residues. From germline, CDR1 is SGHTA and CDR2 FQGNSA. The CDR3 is CASSYGQGGRYEQYF. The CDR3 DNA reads TGTGCCAGCAGCTACGGACAGGGTGGGCGCTACGAGCAGTACTTC.

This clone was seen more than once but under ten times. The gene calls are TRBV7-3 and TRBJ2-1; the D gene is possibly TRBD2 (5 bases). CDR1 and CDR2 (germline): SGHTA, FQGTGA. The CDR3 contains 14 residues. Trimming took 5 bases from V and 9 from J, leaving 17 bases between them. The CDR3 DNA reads TGTGCCAGCAGCCGAGACCGGGCCCGGGGTGAGCAGTTCTTC. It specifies CASSRDRARGEQFF. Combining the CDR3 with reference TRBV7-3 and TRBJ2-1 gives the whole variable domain GAGVSQTPSNKVTEKGKYVELRCDPISGHTALYWYRQSLGQGPEFLIYFQGTGAADDSGLPNDRFFAVRPEGSVSTLKIQRTERGDSAVYLCASSRDRARGEQFFGPGTRLTVL.

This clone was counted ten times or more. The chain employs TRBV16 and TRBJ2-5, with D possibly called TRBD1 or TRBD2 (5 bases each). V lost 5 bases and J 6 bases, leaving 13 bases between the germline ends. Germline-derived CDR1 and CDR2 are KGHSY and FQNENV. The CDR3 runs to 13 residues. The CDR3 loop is CASSGGREQTQYF. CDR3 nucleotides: TGTGCCAGCAGCGGGGGAAGGGAACAGACCCAGTACTTC.

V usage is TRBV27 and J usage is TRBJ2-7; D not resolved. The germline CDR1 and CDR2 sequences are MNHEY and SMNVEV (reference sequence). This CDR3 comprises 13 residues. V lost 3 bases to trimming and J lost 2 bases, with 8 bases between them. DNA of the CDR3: TGTGCCAGCAGTTTCTCTAGTCCCTACGAGCAGTACTTC. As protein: CASSFSSPYEQYF.

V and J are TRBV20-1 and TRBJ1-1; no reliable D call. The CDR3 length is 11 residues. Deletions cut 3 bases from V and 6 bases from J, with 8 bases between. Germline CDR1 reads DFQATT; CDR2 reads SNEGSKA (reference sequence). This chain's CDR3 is CSARGSAEAFF. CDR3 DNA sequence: TGCAGTGCTAGGGGGAGCGCTGAAGCTTTCTTT.

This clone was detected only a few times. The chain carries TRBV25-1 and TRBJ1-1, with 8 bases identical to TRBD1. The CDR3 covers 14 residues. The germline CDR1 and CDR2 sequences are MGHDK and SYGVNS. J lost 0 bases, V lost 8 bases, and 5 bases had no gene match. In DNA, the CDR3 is TGTGCCAGCGAGAGGACAGGGATGAACACTGAAGCTTTCTTT. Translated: CASERTGMNTEAFF.

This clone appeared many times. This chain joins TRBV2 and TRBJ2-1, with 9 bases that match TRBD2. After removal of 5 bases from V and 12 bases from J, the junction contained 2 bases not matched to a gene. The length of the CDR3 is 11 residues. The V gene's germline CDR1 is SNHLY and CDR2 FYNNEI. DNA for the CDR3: TGTGCCAGCAGTCTTAGCGGGAGGCAGTTCTTC. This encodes CASSLSGRQFF.

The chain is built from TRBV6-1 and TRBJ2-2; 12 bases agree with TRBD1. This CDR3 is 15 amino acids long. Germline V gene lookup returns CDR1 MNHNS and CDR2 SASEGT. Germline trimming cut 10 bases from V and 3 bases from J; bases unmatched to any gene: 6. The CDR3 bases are TGTGCCATCAGCGGGACAGGGGGCGACACCGGGGAGCTGTTTTTT. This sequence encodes CAISGTGGDTGELFF.

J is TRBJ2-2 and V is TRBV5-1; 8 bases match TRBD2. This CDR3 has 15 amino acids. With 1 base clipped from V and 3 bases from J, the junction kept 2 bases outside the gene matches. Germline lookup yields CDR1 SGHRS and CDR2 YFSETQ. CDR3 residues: CASSLTGGYTGELFF. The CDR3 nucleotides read TGCGCCAGCAGCTTGACGGGAGGGTACACCGGGGAGCTGTTTTTT.

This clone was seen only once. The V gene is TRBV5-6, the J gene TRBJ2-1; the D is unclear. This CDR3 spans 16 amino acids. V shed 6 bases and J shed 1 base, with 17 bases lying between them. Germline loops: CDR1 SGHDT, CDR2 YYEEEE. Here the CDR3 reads CASNALQGRSYNEQFF. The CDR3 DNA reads TGTGCCAGCAACGCGCTCCAAGGTCGTTCCTACAATGAGCAGTTCTTC.

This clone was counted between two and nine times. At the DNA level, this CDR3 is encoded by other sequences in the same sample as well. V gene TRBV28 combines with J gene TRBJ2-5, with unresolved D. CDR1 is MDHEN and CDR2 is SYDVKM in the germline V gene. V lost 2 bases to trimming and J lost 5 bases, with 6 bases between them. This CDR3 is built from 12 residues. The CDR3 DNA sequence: TGTGCCAGCAGTTTACTGCGGGAGACCCAGTACTTC. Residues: CASSLLRETQYF.

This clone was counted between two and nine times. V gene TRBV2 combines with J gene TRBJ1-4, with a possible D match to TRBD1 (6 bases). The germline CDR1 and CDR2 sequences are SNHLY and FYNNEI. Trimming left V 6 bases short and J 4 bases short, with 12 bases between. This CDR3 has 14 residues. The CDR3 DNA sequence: TGTGCCAGCAGAGAGGACAGCGGTAATGAAAAACTGTTTTTT. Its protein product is CASREDSGNEKLFF. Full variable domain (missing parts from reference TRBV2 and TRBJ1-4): EPEVTQTPSHQVTQMGQEVILRCVPISNHLYFYWYRQILGQKVEFLVSFYNNEISEKSEIFDDQFSVERPDGSNFTLKIRSTKLEDSAMYFCASREDSGNEKLFFGSGTQLSVL.

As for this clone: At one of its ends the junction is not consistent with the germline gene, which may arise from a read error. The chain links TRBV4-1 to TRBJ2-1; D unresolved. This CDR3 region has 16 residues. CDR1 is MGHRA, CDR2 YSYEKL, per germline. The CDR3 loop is CASSQDLVSSYNEQFF. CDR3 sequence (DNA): TGTGCCAGCAGCCAAGATTTGGTCAGCTCCTACAATGAGCAGTTCTTC.

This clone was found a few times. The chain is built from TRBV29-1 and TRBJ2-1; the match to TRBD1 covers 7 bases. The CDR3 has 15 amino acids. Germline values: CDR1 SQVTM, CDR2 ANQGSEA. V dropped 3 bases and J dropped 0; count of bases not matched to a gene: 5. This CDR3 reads CSVEGSGGSYNEQFF. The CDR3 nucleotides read TGCAGCGTTGAGGGCTCAGGGGGCTCCTACAATGAGCAGTTCTTC.

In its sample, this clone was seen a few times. CDR3 bases: TGTGCCAGCACCCTCTTACGTAGCGAGGCAAATGAGCAGTTCTTC. This codes for CASTLLRSEANEQFF. This chain connects TRBV28 to TRBJ2-1; D is perhaps TRBD2 (5 bases). The CDR3 is 15 amino acids. V lost 7 bases and J lost 7, with 20 bases in between. Per the germline V gene, CDR1 is MDHEN and CDR2 is SYDVKM.

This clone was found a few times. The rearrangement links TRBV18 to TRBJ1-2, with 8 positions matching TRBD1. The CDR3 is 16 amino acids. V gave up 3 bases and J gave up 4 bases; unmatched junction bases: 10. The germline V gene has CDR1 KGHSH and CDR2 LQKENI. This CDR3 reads CASSPSGQGTSYGYTF. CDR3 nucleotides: TGTGCCAGCTCACCCTCCGGACAGGGAACATCCTATGGCTACACCTTC.

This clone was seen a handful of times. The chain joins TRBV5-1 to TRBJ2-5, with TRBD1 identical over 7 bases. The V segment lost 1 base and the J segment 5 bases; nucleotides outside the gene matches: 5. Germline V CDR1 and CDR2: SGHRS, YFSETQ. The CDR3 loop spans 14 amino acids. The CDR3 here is CASSLSTGSETQYF. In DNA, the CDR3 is TGCGCCAGCAGCTTGTCGACAGGGAGCGAGACCCAGTACTTC.

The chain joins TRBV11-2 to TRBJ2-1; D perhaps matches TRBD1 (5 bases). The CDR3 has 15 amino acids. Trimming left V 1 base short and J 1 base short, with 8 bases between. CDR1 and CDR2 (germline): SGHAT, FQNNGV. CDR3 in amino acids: CASSLVQGSYNEQFF. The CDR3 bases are TGTGCCAGCAGCTTAGTGCAGGGTTCCTACAATGAGCAGTTCTTC.

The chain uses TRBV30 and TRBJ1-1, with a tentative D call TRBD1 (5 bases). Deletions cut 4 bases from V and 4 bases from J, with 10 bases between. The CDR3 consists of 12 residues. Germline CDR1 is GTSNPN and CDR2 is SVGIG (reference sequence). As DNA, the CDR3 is TGTGCCTGGAAGCGGGGCGGCACTGAAGCTTTCTTT. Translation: CAWKRGGTEAFF.

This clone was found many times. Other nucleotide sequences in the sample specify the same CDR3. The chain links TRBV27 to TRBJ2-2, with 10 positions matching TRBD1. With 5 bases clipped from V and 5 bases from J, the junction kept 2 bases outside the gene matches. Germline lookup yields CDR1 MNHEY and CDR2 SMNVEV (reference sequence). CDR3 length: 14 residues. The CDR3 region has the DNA TGTGCCAGCAGTCGGGACAGGGGAACCGGGGAGCTGTTTTTT. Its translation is CASSRDRGTGELFF.

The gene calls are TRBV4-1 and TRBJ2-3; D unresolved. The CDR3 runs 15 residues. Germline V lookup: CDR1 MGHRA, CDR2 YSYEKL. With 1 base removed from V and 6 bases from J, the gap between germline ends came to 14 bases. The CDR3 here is CASSQGARSEDTQYF. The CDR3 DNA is TGCGCCAGCAGCCAAGGCGCCCGCTCTGAGGATACGCAGTATTTT.

In DNA form, the CDR3 reads TGTGCCAGCAGTCCAGTTGGGACTGGAGCCTACGAGCAGTACTTC. Its translation: CASSPVGTGAYEQYF. The V call is TRBV7-2, the J call TRBJ2-7; D is possibly TRBD2 (6 bases). The germline CDR1 and CDR2 sequences are SGHTA and FQGNSA. V was pared by 6 bases and J by 2 bases, with 17 bases between. The CDR3 extends over 15 amino acids.